Listed below are T cell receptor beta chains from one sample, sequenced in a study of blood T cell repertoires in COVID-19. Clones were read by immunoSEQ multiplex PCR, and TCRdb kept only the in-frame ones, dropping some. The data show around 190,000 clones, 86% seen once. The material sequenced was PBMCs or T cells enriched from blood (not recorded which). Receptors were obtained from a woman aged 40 to 55 in a cohort exposed to, infected with or recovered from COVID-19 (not recorded which). CDR3s include the opening cysteine and the closing phenylalanine or tryptophan. The D gene is left open where the match is weak. The size field is filled for only some rows; it gives once, few, many or a size class.

V gene	clone size	J gene	D gene	CDR3 length	CDR3 protein	CDR3 DNA
TRBV27	-	TRBJ1-6	-	16	CASSLGGRSGNSPLHF	TGTGCCAGCAGTTTAGGCGGGAGATCGGGAAATTCACCCCTCCACTTT
TRBV12-5	-	TRBJ2-4	TRBD1	16	CASAQPLGTGKNIQYF	TGTGCTAGTGCCCAGCCCCTCGGGACAGGGAAAAACATTCAGTACTTC
TRBV5-1	-	TRBJ2-3	-	16	CASSLARQSSTDTQYF	TGCGCCAGCAGCTTGGCCAGGCAGAGTAGCACAGATACGCAGTATTTT
TRBV27	-	TRBJ2-1	TRBD2	15	CASSSASGAYNEQFF	TGTGCCAGCAGTTCAGCTAGCGGGGCCTACAATGAGCAGTTCTTC
TRBV27	-	TRBJ2-2	-	13	CASGLSVTGELFF	TGTGCCAGCGGCCTCTCTGTCACCGGGGAGCTGTTTTTT
TRBV2	-	TRBJ1-5	-	14	CASSDRRGNQPQHF	TGTGCCAGCAGTGATAGACGAGGGAATCAGCCCCAGCATTTT
TRBV28	-	TRBJ1-2	-	14	CASSTPDRVYGYTF	TGTGCCAGCAGTACTCCGGACAGAGTTTATGGCTACACCTTC
TRBV28	-	TRBJ1-5	-	14	CASSFLGKSQPQHF	TGTGCCAGCAGTTTCTTGGGCAAGAGTCAGCCCCAGCATTTT
TRBV27	-	TRBJ2-7	TRBD2	15	CASSPGTSGLNEQYF	TGTGCCAGCAGTCCTGGGACTAGCGGCCTGAACGAGCAGTACTTC
TRBV3-1/TRBV3-2	-	TRBJ2-1	-	13	CASSQVYGSEQFF	TGTGCCAGCAGCCAAGTTTACGGGAGTGAGCAGTTCTTC
TRBV9	-	TRBJ2-3	-	15	CASSGEIGYTDTQYF	TGTGCCAGCAGCGGGGAGATCGGCTACACAGATACGCAGTATTTT
TRBV7-8	-	TRBJ2-1	TRBD2	18	CASSLASGGAGSYNEQFF	TGTGCCAGCAGCTTAGCTAGCGGGGGGGCCGGGTCCTACAATGAGCAGTTCTTC
TRBV19	once	TRBJ1-5	TRBD1	16	CASSNRQGGINQPQHF	TGTGCCAGTAGTAATCGACAGGGTGGGATCAATCAGCCCCAGCATTTT
TRBV5-4	-	TRBJ1-5	TRBD1	18	CASSLGQGDPGSNQPQHF	TGTGCCAGCAGCTTGGGACAGGGGGACCCAGGTAGCAATCAGCCCCAGCATTTT
TRBV27	-	TRBJ1-2	TRBD1	16	CASSPGRTGKHYGYTF	TGTGCCAGCAGCCCCGGTCGGACAGGGAAGCACTATGGCTACACCTTC
TRBV6-5	-	TRBJ2-1	-	12	CASSQERDEQFF	TGTGCCAGTTCCCAGGAGAGGGATGAGCAGTTCTTC
TRBV14	-	TRBJ1-1	TRBD1	15	CASSQYRGRNTEAFF	TGTGCCAGCAGCCAATACAGGGGGCGGAACACTGAAGCTTTCTTT
TRBV5-1	-	TRBJ1-2	TRBD1	15	CASSARTGTNYGYTF	TGCGCCAGCAGCGCCCGGACAGGAACTAACTATGGCTACACCTTC
TRBV4-3	-	TRBJ1-2	-	15	CASSRVQDSKRGYTF	TGCGCCAGCAGCCGCGTCCAGGACAGCAAGCGTGGCTACACCTTC
TRBV5-1	once	TRBJ1-2	TRBD1	13	CASSNTGDYGYTF	TGCGCCAGCAGCAATACAGGGGACTATGGCTACACCTTC
TRBV12-3/TRBV12-4	-	TRBJ1-6	TRBD1	12	CASSPGGSPLHF	TGTGCCAGCAGTCCAGGGGGTTCACCCCTCCACTTT
TRBV19	-	TRBJ1-1	-	13	CASSIIVNTEAFF	TGTGCCAGTAGTATAATCGTAAACACTGAAGCTTTCTTT
TRBV7-6	once	TRBJ1-2	TRBD1	15	CASSPGTGGVYGYTF	TGTGCCAGCAGCCCGGGGACAGGGGGCGTCTATGGCTACACCTTC
TRBV19	-	TRBJ2-1	TRBD2	17	CASSIVALGAGENEQFF	TGTGCCAGTAGTATAGTCGCTTTGGGAGCGGGAGAGAATGAGCAGTTCTTC
TRBV29-1	-	TRBJ2-7	TRBD2	16	CSVGGLSSGSSSEQYF	TGCAGCGTTGGTGGGCTGTCTAGCGGGAGTTCCTCCGAGCAGTACTTC
TRBV7-2	-	TRBJ2-5	-	14	CASSFSGRGETQYF	TGTGCCAGCAGCTTCTCAGGGAGGGGGGAGACCCAGTACTTC
TRBV4-3	-	TRBJ1-2	-	13	CASSPYGGYGYTF	TGCGCCAGCAGCCCGTATGGAGGATATGGCTACACCTTC
TRBV9	-	TRBJ2-1	TRBD2	14	CASSVRGGYNEQFF	TGTGCCAGCAGCGTGCGGGGGGGCTACAATGAGCAGTTCTTC
TRBV28	-	TRBJ1-1	-	14	CASSRRSSSFEAFF	TGTGCCAGCAGCCGTAGGAGTTCTTCGTTTGAAGCTTTCTTT
TRBV3-1/TRBV3-2	-	TRBJ1-1	TRBD1	17	CASSQVRGTGYVTEAFF	TGTGCCAGCAGCCAAGTTAGGGGGACAGGGTATGTCACTGAAGCTTTCTTT
TRBV9	once	TRBJ2-3	TRBD1	14	CASSPRTGPDTQYF	TGTGCCAGCAGCCCCCGGACAGGGCCCGATACGCAGTATTTT
TRBV5-1	-	TRBJ1-3	-	16	CASSLETPSSGNTIYF	TGCGCCAGCAGCTTGGAAACACCCAGCTCTGGAAACACCATATATTTT
TRBV24-1	-	TRBJ2-1	-	15	CATSDTGGALNEQFF	TGTGCCACCAGTGATACAGGGGGGGCCCTCAATGAGCAGTTCTTC
TRBV10-2	-	TRBJ1-2	-	13	CASSPEATGGYTF	TGCGCCAGCAGTCCGGAGGCTACGGGGGGCTACACCTTC
TRBV14	-	TRBJ2-7	TRBD1	14	CASSPGQGPYEQYF	TGTGCCAGCAGCCCGGGACAGGGACCCTACGAGCAGTACTTC
TRBV6-5	-	TRBJ1-2	-	15	CASSPLTQGSYGYTF	TGTGCCAGCAGTCCTCTCACCCAGGGTTCCTATGGCTACACCTTC
TRBV7-6	-	TRBJ1-2	TRBD1	13	CASSPGTVYGYTF	TGTGCCAGCAGCCCCGGGACAGTATATGGCTACACCTTC
TRBV9	-	TRBJ2-5	-	15	CASSVEAMPRETQYF	TGTGCCAGCAGCGTAGAAGCCATGCCCCGAGAGACCCAGTACTTC
TRBV7-5	-	TRBJ1-2	-	13	CVRSEAGFHGYTF	TGTGTCAGAAGCGAGGCAGGGTTCCATGGCTACACCTTC
TRBV7-9	few	TRBJ2-7	TRBD1	13	CASSSDRTYEQYF	TGTGCCAGCAGCTCGGACAGGACCTACGAGCAGTACTTC
TRBV30	-	TRBJ1-2	-	12	CAWSVGRDGYTF	TGTGCCTGGAGTGTTGGGAGGGATGGCTACACCTTC
TRBV6-5	-	TRBJ2-7	TRBD1	13	CASRETGPYEQYF	TGTGCCAGCAGGGAGACAGGGCCCTACGAGCAGTACTTC
TRBV13	-	TRBJ1-1	TRBD1	14	CASSLTGLNTEAFF	TGTGCCAGCAGCCTGACAGGGCTGAACACTGAAGCTTTCTTT
TRBV30	-	TRBJ2-7	TRBD2	13	CAWSDWAGGKQYF	TGTGCCTGGAGTGACTGGGCGGGGGGTAAGCAGTACTTC
TRBV3-1/TRBV3-2	-	TRBJ2-7	-	12	CASSRTGSEQYF	TGTGCCAGCAGCCGAACAGGTTCCGAGCAGTACTTC
TRBV27	-	TRBJ2-7	TRBD2	13	CASSLLAGREQYF	TGTGCCAGCAGTTTACTAGCGGGGAGGGAGCAGTACTTC
TRBV28	-	TRBJ1-1	-	14	CASSLLAVNTEAFF	TGTGCCAGCAGTTTATTGGCGGTGAACACTGAAGCTTTCTTT
TRBV28	-	TRBJ1-2	TRBD1	16	CASSSPDRGYNYGYTF	TGTGCCAGCAGTTCACCGGACAGGGGCTATAACTATGGCTACACCTTC
TRBV6-2/TRBV6-3	-	TRBJ2-5	TRBD2	15	CASSYAGTSRETQYF	TGTGCCAGCAGTTACGCCGGGACTAGTCGGGAGACCCAGTACTTC
TRBV27	-	TRBJ1-5	-	14	CASTPSREFQPQHF	TGTGCCAGCACCCCTAGTCGGGAATTTCAGCCCCAGCATTTT
TRBV6-5	-	TRBJ1-1	TRBD1	14	CASTPDRGDTEAFF	TGTGCCAGCACCCCGGACAGGGGCGACACTGAAGCTTTCTTT
TRBV12-3/TRBV12-4	-	TRBJ2-1	-	13	CASSPQAYNEQFF	TGTGCCAGCAGCCCACAAGCCTACAATGAGCAGTTCTTC
TRBV28	-	TRBJ2-1	TRBD2	16	CASSLPRSGSTYEQFF	TGTGCCAGCAGTCTACCCCGTAGCGGGAGTACGTATGAGCAGTTCTTC
TRBV6-2/TRBV6-3	-	TRBJ2-2	-	14	CASSYASGTGELFF	TGTGCCAGCAGTTACGCGTCGGGCACCGGGGAGCTGTTTTTT